This TCR beta chain was recorded in a study of shared clonotypes between healthy human individuals. Measured with immunoSEQ multiplex PCR; TCRdb has only the in-frame clones, and not every one. Of approximately 350,000 clones in the sample, 96% were seen once. V lost 6 bases, J lost 1 base, and 6 bases lay in between. This CDR3 has 12 amino acids. CDR1 and CDR2 (germline): WNHNN, SYGVQD (reference sequence). The chain uses TRBV10-1 and TRBJ2-5; D uncertain. The sample comprised memory CD8+ T cells sorted from blood. Subset indicated: CD45RO+ cells pooled with CCR7-negative TemRA cells. This sequence originates from a man aged 30 to 45 in good health. CDR3 amino acids: CASSPIQETQYF. The CDR3 coding sequence is TGCGCCAGCAGCCCGATCCAAGAGACCCAGTACTTC.